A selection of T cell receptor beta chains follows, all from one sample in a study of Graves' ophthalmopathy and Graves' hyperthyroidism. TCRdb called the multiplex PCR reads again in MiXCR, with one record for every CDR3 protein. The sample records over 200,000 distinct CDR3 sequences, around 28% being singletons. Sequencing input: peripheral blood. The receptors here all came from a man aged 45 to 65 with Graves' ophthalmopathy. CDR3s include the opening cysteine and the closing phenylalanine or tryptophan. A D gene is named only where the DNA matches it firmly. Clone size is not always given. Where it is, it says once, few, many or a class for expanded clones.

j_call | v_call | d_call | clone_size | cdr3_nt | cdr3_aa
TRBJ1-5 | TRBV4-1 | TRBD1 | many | TGCGCCAGCAGCCAACAACCGGGACAGGATCAGCCCCAGCATTTT | CASSQQPGQDQPQHF
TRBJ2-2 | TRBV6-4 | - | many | TGTGCCAGCAGTTACGCTCCGAACACCGGGGAGCTGTTTTTT | CASSYAPNTGELFF
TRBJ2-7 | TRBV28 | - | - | TGTGCCAGCAGTTTTGGGGGGCTTTACGAGCAGTACTTC | CASSFGGLYEQYF
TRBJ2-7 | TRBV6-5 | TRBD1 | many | TGTGCCAGCAGAGCGACAGGGGGGCCCTACGAGCAGTACTTC | CASRATGGPYEQYF
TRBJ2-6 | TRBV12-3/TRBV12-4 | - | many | TGTGCCAGCAGTTTGAGGTTGGGGAGGCTGGTTTCCTCTGGGGCCAACGTCCTGACTTTC | CASSLRLGRLVSSGANVLTF
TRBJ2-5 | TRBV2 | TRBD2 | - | TGTGCCAGCAGTAGACCGGGACTAGGCATCCAAGAGACCCAGTACTTC | CASSRPGLGIQETQYF
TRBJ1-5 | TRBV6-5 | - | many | TGTGCCAGCGCAACCAATAGCAATCAGCCCCAGCATTTT | CASATNSNQPQHF
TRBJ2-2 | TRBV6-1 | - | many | TGTGCCAGCAGAGACTACACCGGGGAGCTGTTTTTT | CASRDYTGELFF
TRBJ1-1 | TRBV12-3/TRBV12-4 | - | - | TGTGCCAGCTCGGGCACTGAAGCTTTCTTT | CASSGTEAFF
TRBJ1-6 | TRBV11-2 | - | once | TGTGCCAGCAGCCGGCGAGAACCCTCACCCCTCCACTTT | CASSRREPSPLHF
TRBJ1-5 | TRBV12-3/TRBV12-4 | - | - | TGTGCCAGCAGCCGCGGCCAGGGTAGCAATCAGCCCCAGCATTTT | CASSRGQGSNQPQHF
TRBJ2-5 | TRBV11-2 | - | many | TGTGCCAGCAGCTTAGCGGGCGGAGGAGGAGAGACCCAGTACTTC | CASSLAGGGGETQYF